This T cell receptor (beta chain) came from a study of blood T cell repertoires in COVID-19. Study-wide context: Acute-phase and convalescent COVID-19 samples originated in the United States, Italy and Spain. Sources were T cells, B-cell-depleted T cells, or PBMCs; the material itself was cDNA or gDNA.

Authors' methods: Amplification with reference gene primers provided the estimates of nucleated cell counts. Profiling relied on immunoSEQ multiplex PCR, and the TCRdb table lists in-frame clones only, not all of them. V and J calls and clone size are as listed in that table; D and trimming were resolved from the DNA. The table lists 200,000 to 250,000 clones, 83% of them singletons, with approximately 7.4% in the top ten. This CDR3 has 14 residues. The ends lost 5 bases at V and 5 bases at J; junction bases unmatched: 6. Germline V gene data show CDR1 as SGHTA and CDR2 as FQGNSA. The TCR originated in a woman in her 50s with acute or convalescent COVID-19. V and J are TRBV7-2 and TRBJ2-7; 10 nucleotides agree with TRBD2. The sample comprised peripheral blood. CDR3 region: CASSLGTSGDEQYF. DNA of the CDR3: TGTGCCAGCAGCCTCGGTACTAGCGGGGACGAGCAGTACTTC.